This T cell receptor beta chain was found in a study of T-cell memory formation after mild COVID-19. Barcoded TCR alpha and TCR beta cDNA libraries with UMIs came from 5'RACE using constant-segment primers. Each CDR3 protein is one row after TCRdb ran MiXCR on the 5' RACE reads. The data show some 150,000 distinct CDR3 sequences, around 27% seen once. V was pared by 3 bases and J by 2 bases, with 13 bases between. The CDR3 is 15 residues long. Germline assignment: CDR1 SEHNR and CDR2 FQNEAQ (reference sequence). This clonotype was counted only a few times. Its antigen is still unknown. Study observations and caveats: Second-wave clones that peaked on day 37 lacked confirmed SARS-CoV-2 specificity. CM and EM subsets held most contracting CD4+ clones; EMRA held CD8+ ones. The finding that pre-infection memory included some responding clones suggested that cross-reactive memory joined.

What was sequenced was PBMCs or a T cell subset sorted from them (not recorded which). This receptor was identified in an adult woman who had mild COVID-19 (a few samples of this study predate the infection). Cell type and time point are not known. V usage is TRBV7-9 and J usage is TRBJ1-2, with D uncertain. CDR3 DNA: TGTGCCAGCAGCTTTATCGAGACTTGGAACTATGGCTACACCTTC. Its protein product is CASSFIETWNYGYTF.